These T cell receptor beta chains were read from a single sample in a study of blood T cell repertoires in COVID-19. Generated by immunoSEQ multiplex PCR, the TCRdb table keeps only in-frame clones and is missing some. This table has approximately 160,000 clones, 70% to 90% appearing once. Sequenced sample: peripheral blood. These receptors originate from a man in his forties who had recovered from COVID-19. Both conserved end residues are part of each CDR3. The order of the fields is clone size, V gene, D gene, J gene, CDR3 DNA, CDR3 protein. D genes are given only for firm matches. A clone size is listed for some rows: how often the clone was seen (once, few, many), or a class if it is expanded.

>once|TRBV28|-|TRBJ2-2
TGTGTGACGGGTCTCCTAAACACCGGGGAGCTGTTTTTT
CVTGLLNTGELFF
>-|TRBV29-1|TRBD1|TRBJ1-3
TGCAGCGCAGGGGGCTCTGGAAACACCATATATTTT
CSAGGSGNTIYF
>-|TRBV6-2/TRBV6-3|TRBD1|TRBJ1-5
TGTGCCAGCAGTTACGCAGGGGGCTGGAGCAATCAGCCCCAGCATTTT
CASSYAGGWSNQPQHF
>-|TRBV19|-|TRBJ1-3
TGTGCCAGTAGTATTTGGGGGGGCTCTGCTGGAAACACCATATATTTT
CASSIWGGSAGNTIYF
>few|TRBV3-1/TRBV3-2|TRBD1|TRBJ1-1
TGTGCCAGCAGATACAGGGGATACACTGAAGCTTTCTTT
CASRYRGYTEAFF
>-|TRBV19|-|TRBJ1-5
TGTGCCAGTAGTTCGATGACACCCTTTAGCAATCAGCCCCAGCATTTT
CASSSMTPFSNQPQHF
>once|TRBV6-5|-|TRBJ1-5
TGTGCCAGCAGTTACCCGGGTCAGCCCCAGCATTTT
CASSYPGQPQHF
>-|TRBV7-2|-|TRBJ2-5
TGTGCCAGCAGCTTAATCGGGGGGCAGGTTTTCGAGACCCAGTACTTC
CASSLIGGQVFETQYF
>-|TRBV7-9|-|TRBJ2-1
TGTGCCAGCAGCTTGCCCTTGCGCGATGAGCAGTTCTTC
CASSLPLRDEQFF
>-|TRBV30|-|TRBJ1-2
TGTGCCTGTGCCGCCAGAGGTAACTATGGCTACACCTTC
CACAARGNYGYTF
>-|TRBV7-9|-|TRBJ2-5
TGTGCCAGCAAAGACAGCCTACAAGAGACCCAGTACTTC
CASKDSLQETQYF
>-|TRBV6-6|TRBD1|TRBJ2-7
TGTGCCAGCAGGGACAGGGCCCGTCTCGAGCAGTACTTC
CASRDRARLEQYF
>-|TRBV19|TRBD1|TRBJ2-4
TGTGCCAGTTGCCAGAGGGGGGGACAGGGGAACATTCAGTACTTC
CASCQRGGQGNIQYF
>-|TRBV5-4|TRBD1|TRBJ2-7
TGTGCCAGCGGGACAGACGACTCCTACGAGCAGTACTTC
CASGTDDSYEQYF
>once|TRBV7-2|TRBD1|TRBJ1-2
TGTGCCAGCAGCTTAGTTTTACGGTCCGACAGGGGAAATGACTACACCTTC
CASSLVLRSDRGNDYTF
>-|TRBV12-3/TRBV12-4|TRBD1|TRBJ2-7
TGTGCCAGCAGGCCCGACAGGGGTTGGGAGCAGTACTTC
CASRPDRGWEQYF
>-|TRBV10-3|TRBD1|TRBJ1-2
TGTGCCATCAGGAACACGACAGGGGGCAATAACTATGGCTACACCTTC
CAIRNTTGGNNYGYTF
>few|TRBV18|-|TRBJ1-2
TGTGCCAGCTCACCATCGACCTCCAGAGGCAGGGACTATGGCTACACCTTC
CASSPSTSRGRDYGYTF
>-|TRBV9|-|TRBJ2-1
TGTGCCAGCAGCGTATCCGGGACACCGTACAATGAGCAGTTCTTC
CASSVSGTPYNEQFF
>few|TRBV7-2|-|TRBJ2-4
TGTGCCAGCAGCGTTGGGCTAGCCAAAAACATTCAGTACTTC
CASSVGLAKNIQYF
>once|TRBV10-1|-|TRBJ2-7
TGCGCCAGCAGTGAGTCATGCGTTGACGAGCAGTACTTC
CASSESCVDEQYF
>-|TRBV28|TRBD2|TRBJ2-2
TGTGCCAGCAGTGTGAGCGGGAGGAAGAACACCGGGGAGCTGTTTTTT
CASSVSGRKNTGELFF
>-|TRBV5-1|TRBD1|TRBJ2-7
TGCGCCAGCAGCATCGACAGGGTGGGTATCTACGAGCAGTACTTC
CASSIDRVGIYEQYF
>-|TRBV30|-|TRBJ1-4
TGTGCCTGGAGAGGAGGATTAGGTGAAAAACTGTTTTTT
CAWRGGLGEKLFF
>-|TRBV11-2|-|TRBJ1-5
TGTGCCAGCAGCTCAGGGGTCCGTAGCAATCAGCCCCAGCATTTT
CASSSGVRSNQPQHF